The sequence of this TCR beta chain was determined in a study of PD-1 blockade in classical Hodgkin lymphoma. Brentuximab vedotin exposure varied among the patients, all of whom had relapsed after autologous stem cell transplantation. The germline gives CDR1 SQVTM, CDR2 ANQGSEA. V dropped 6 bases and J dropped 6 bases, with 20 bases sitting between them. The CDR3 loop spans 14 amino acids. Data came from immunoSEQ multiplex PCR; TCRdb stores just in-frame clones and leaves some out. The repertoire holds about 98,000 clones, roughly four fifths seen once, with less than 20% in the top ten. The chain combines TRBV29-1 with TRBJ1-1; no definite D call. The material was peripheral blood mononuclear cells (PBMCs), obtained before the second cycle of nivolumab. The sequence derives from a human donor with classical Hodgkin lymphoma. CDR3 in DNA: TGCAGCGTCGCGAACGGGGTAGGGTCCGCTGAAGCTTTCTTT. Protein sequence: CSVANGVGSAEAFF.